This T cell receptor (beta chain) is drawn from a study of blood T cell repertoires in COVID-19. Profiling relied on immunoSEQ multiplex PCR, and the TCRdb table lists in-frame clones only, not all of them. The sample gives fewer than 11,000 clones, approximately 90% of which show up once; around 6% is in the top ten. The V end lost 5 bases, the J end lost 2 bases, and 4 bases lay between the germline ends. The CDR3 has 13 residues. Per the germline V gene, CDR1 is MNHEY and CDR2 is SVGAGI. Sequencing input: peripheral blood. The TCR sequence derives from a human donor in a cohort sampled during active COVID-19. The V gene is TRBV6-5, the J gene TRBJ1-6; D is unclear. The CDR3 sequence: CASSLTYNSPLHF. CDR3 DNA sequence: TGTGCCAGCAGTCTAACCTATAATTCACCCCTCCACTTT.